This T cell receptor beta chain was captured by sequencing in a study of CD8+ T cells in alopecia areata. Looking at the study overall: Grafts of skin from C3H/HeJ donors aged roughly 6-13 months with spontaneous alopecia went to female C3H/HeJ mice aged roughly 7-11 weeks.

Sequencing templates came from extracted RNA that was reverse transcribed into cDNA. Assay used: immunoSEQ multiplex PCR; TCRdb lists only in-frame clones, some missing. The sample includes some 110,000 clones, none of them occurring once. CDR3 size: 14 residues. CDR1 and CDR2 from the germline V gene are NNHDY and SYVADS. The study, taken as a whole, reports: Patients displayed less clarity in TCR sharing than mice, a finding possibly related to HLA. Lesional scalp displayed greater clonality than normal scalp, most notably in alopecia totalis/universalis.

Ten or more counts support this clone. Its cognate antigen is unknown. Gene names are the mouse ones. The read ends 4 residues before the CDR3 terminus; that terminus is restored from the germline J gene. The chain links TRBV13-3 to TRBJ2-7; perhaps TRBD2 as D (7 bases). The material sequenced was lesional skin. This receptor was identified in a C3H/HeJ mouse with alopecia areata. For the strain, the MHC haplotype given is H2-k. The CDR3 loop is CASSDDGGTYEQYF. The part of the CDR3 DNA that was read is TGTGCCAGCAGTGATGATGGGGGGACATAT.